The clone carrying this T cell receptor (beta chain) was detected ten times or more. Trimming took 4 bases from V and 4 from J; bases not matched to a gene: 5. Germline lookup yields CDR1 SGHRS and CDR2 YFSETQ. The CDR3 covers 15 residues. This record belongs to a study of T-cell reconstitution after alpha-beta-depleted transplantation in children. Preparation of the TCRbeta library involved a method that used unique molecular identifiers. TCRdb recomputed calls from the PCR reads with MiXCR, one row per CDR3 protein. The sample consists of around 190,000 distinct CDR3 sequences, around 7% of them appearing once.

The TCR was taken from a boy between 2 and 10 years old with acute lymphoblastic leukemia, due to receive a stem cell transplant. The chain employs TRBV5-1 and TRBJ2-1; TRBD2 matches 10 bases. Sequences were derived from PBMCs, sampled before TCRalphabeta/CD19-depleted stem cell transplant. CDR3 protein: CASSLRTSGYNEQFF. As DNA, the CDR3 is TGCGCCAGCAGCCTTAGGACTAGCGGTTACAATGAGCAGTTCTTC.